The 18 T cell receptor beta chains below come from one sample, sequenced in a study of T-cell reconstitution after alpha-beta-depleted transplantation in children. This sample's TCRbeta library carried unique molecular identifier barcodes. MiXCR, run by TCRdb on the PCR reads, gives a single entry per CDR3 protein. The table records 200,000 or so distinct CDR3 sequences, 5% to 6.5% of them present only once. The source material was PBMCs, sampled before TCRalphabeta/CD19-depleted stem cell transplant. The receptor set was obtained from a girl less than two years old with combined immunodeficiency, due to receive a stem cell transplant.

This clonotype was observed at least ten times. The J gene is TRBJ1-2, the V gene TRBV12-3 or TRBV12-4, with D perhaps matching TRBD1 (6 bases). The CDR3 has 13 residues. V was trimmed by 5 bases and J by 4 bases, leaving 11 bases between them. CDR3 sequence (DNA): TGTGCCAGCAGTGTGGACAGCCTCTATGGCTACACCTTC. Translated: CASSVDSLYGYTF.

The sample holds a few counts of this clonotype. The CDR3 DNA sequence: TGTGCCAGCAGTTTACCGGGACACCGATCGACAGTGTCCTACGAGCAGTACTTC. Protein product: CASSLPGHRSTVSYEQYF. The chain recombines TRBV28 with TRBJ2-7, with a weak D call TRBD1 (6 bases). The CDR3 consists of 18 residues. Germline V gene lookup returns CDR1 MDHEN and CDR2 SYDVKM. The V end lost 2 bases, the J end lost 1 base, and 21 bases lay between the germline ends.

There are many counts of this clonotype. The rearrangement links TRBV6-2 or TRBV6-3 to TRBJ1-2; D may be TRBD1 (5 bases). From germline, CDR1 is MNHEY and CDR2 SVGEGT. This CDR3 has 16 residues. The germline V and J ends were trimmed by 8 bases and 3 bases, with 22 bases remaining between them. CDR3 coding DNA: TGTGCCAGCTCTCCATATACCGACAGCCCCTACTATGGCTACACCTTC. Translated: CASSPYTDSPYYGYTF.

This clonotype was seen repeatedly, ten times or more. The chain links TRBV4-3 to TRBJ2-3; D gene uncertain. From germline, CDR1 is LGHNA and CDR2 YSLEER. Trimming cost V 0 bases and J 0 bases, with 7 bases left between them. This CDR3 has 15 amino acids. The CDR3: CASSQDGQSTDTQYF. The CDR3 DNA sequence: TGCGCCAGCAGCCAAGATGGCCAGAGCACAGATACGCAGTATTTT.

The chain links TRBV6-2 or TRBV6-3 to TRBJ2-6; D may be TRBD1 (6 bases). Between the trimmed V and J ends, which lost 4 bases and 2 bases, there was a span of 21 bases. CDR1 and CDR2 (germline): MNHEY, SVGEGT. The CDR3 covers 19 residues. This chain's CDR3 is CASSSLRDTVVTGANVLTF. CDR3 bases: TGTGCCAGCAGTTCCTTGAGGGACACTGTCGTCACTGGGGCCAACGTCCTGACTTTC.

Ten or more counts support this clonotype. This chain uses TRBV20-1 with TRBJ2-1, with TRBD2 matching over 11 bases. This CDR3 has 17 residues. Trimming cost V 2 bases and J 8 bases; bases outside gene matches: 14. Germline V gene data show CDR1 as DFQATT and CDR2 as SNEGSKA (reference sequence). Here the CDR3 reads CSARIPGTSGSSHEQFF. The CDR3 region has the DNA TGCAGTGCTAGAATTCCCGGGACTAGCGGAAGTAGTCATGAGCAGTTCTTC.

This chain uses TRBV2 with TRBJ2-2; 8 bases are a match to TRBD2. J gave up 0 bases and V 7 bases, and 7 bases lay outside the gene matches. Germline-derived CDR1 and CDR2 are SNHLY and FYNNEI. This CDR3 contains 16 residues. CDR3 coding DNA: TGTGCCAGCAAACGACGGGGGGGGGCGAACACCGGGGAGCTGTTTTTT. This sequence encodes CASKRRGGANTGELFF. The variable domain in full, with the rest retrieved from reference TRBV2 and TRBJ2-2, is EPEVTQTPSHQVTQMGQEVILRCVPISNHLYFYWYRQILGQKVEFLVSFYNNEISEKSEIFDDQFSVERPDGSNFTLKIRSTKLEDSAMYFCASKRRGGANTGELFFGEGSRLTVL.

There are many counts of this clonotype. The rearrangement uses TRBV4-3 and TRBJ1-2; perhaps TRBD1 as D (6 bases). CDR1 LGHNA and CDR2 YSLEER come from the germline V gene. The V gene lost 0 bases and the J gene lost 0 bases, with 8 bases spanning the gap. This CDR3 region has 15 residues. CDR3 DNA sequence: TGCGCCAGCAGCCAAGATGGGGGCCCTAACTATGGCTACACCTTC. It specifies CASSQDGGPNYGYTF.

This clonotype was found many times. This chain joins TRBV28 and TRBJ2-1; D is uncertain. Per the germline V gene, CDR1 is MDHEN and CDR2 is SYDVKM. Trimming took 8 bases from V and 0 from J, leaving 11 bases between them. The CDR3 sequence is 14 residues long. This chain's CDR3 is CASGPRSSYNEQFF. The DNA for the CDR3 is TGTGCCAGCGGCCCAAGGAGCTCCTACAATGAGCAGTTCTTC.

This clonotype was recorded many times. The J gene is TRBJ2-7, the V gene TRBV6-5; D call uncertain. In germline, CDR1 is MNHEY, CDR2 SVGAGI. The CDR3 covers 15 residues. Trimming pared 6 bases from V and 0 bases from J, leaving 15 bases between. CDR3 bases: TGTGCCAGCAGATTCTCCCCAGTTGGCTCCTACGAGCAGTACTTC. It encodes CASRFSPVGSYEQYF.

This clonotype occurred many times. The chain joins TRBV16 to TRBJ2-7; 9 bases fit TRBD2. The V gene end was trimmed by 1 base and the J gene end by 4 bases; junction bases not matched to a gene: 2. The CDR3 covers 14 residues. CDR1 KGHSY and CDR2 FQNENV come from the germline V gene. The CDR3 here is CASSQLAGDYEQYF. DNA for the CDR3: TGTGCCAGCAGCCAATTAGCGGGAGATTACGAGCAGTACTTC.

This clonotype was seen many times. The CDR3 DNA follows: TGTGCCAGCAGACTAGCGGGAGAGGTAGATACGCAGTATTTT. Its translation: CASRLAGEVDTQYF. V and J are TRBV10-3 and TRBJ2-3; 12 bases align to TRBD2. Germline V CDR1 and CDR2: ENHRY, SYGVKD. V was clipped by 10 bases and J by 5 bases; unmatched bases: 7. The CDR3 totals 14 residues.

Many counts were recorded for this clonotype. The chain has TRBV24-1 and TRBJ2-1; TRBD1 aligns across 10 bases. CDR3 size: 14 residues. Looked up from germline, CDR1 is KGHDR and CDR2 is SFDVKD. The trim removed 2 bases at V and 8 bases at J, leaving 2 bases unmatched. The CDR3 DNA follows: TGTGCCACCAGTGATTCAGGACAGGGGGATGAGCAGTTCTTC. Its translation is CATSDSGQGDEQFF.

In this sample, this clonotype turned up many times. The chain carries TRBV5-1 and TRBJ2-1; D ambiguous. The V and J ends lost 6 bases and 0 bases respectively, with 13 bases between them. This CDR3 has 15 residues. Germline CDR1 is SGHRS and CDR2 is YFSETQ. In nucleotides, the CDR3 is TGCGCCAGCAAGGTTACGCTGAGCTCCTACAATGAGCAGTTCTTC. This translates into CASKVTLSSYNEQFF.

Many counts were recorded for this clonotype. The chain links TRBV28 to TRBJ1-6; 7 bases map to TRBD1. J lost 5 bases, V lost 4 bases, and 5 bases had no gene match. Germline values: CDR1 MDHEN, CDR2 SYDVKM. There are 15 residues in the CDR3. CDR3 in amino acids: CASSSDRVDNSPLHF. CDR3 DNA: TGTGCCAGCAGTTCCGACAGGGTAGATAATTCACCCCTCCACTTT.

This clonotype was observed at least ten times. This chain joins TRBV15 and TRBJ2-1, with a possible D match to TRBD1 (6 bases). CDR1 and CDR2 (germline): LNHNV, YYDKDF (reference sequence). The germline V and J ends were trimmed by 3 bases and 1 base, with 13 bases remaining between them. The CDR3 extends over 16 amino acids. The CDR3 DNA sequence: TGTGCCACCAGCAGGGGATCCCAGGGGTCCTACAATGAGCAGTTCTTC. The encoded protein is CATSRGSQGSYNEQFF. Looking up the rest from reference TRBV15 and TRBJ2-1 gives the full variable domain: DAMVIQNPRYQVTQFGKPVTLSCSQTLNHNVMYWYQQKSSQAPKLLFHYYDKDFNNEADTPDNFQSRRPNTSFCFLDIRSPGLGDTAMYLCATSRGSQGSYNEQFFGPGTRLTVL.

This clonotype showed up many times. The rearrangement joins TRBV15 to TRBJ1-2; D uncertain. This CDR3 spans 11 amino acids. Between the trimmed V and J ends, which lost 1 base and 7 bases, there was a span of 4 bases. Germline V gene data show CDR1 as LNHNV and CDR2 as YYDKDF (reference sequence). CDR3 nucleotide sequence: TGTGCCACCAGCAGAGGTCCTGGCTACACCTTC. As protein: CATSRGPGYTF.

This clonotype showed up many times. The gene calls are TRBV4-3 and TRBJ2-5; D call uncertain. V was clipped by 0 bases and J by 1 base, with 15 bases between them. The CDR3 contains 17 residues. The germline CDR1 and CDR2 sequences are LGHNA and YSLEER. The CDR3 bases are TGCGCCAGCAGCCAAGATTTTGACGCAGCCCCCCAAGAGACCCAGTACTTC. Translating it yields CASSQDFDAAPQETQYF.